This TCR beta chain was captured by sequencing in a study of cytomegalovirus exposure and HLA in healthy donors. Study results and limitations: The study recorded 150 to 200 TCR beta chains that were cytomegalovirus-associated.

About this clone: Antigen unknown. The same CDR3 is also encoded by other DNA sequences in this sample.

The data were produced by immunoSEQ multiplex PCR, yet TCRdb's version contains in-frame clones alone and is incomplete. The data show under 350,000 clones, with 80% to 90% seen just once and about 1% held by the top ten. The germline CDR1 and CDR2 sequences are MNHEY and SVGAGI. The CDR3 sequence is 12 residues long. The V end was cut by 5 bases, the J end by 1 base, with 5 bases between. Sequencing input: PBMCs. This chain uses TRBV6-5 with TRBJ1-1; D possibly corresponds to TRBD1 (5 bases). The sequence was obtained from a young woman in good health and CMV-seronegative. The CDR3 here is CASSDRNTEAFF. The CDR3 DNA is TGTGCCAGCAGTGACAGGAACACTGAAGCTTTCTTT.